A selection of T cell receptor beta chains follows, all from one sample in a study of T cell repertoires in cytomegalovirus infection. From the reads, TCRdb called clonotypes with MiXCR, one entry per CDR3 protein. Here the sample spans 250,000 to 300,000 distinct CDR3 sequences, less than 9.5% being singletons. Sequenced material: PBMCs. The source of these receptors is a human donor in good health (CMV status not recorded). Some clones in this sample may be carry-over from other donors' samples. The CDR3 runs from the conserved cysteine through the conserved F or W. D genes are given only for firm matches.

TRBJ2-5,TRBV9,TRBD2,CASSGDLGTTDQETQYF
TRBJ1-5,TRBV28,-,CASSVTLTYSNQPQHF
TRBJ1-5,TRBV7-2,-,CASSSAGPRAGNQPQHF
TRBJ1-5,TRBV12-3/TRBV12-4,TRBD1,CASSPGTGGVRQPQHF
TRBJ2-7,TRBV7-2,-,CASSSPGTLVYEQYF
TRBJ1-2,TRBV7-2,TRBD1,CASSVQGAIYGYTF
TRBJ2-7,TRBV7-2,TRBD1,CASSPGTAWYEQYF
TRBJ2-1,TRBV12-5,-,CASGFGTGRGNEQFF
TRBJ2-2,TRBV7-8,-,CASSLMMTANTGELFF
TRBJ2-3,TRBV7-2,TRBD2,CASSRPTGGPDTDTQYF
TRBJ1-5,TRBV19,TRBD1,CASSMGQGSSITSQPQHF
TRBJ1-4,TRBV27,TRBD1,CASSLTGTTNEKLFF
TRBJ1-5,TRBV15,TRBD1,CATSRGAGTGTYSNQPQHF
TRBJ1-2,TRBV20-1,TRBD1,CSAALGTGGSYGYTF
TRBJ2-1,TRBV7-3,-,CASSLGLKGHEQFF
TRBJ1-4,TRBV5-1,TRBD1,CASSRQGMDEKLFF
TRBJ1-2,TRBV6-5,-,CASRLGVGTYGYTF
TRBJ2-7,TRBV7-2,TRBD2,CASSSFSGNYYEQYF
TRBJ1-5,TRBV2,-,CASRRRDRSSNQPQHF
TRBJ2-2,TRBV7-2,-,CAGRQPNTGELFF
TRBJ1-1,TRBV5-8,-,CASSFGMQAFF
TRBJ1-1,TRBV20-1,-,CSARLNAGTEAFF
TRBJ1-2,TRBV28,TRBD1,CASSTDRGHGYTF
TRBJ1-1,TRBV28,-,CASSFSTQGNTEAFF
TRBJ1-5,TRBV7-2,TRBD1,CASSSQGGLNQPQHF
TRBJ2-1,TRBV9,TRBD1,CASSGGQSYYNEQFF
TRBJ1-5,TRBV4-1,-,CASSQEVRQGSSNQPQHF
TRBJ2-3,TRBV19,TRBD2,CASSIASGLDTQYF
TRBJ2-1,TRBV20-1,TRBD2,CSARSRLAGSYNEQFF
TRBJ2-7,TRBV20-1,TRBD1,CSATPQGGLLAEQYF
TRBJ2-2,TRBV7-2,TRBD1,CASSPFIRQGNTGELFF
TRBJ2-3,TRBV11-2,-,CASSAELGDTQYF
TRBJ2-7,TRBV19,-,CASSIGTTGSAFYEQYF
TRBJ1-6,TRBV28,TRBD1,CASSWTGGNRRDSPLHF
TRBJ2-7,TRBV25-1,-,CASSEPTGHEQYF